This record covers a single T cell receptor beta chain. This CDR3 region has 15 residues. In germline, CDR1 is LGHNA, CDR2 YSLEER. Deletions cut 6 bases from V and 2 bases from J, with 13 bases between. The sample comes from a study of blood T cell repertoires in COVID-19. The overall study: Samples representing acute and convalescent COVID-19 were sourced from the United States, Italy and Spain. PBMCs, B-cell-depleted T cells, or T cells provided the cDNA or gDNA that made up the material.

In the original workflow: Reference gene primer amplification gave estimated nucleated cell counts. The repertoire was sequenced with immunoSEQ multiplex PCR; TCRdb's copy has only in-frame clones and lacks some. V and J calls and clone size are given by that table; D and trimming were obtained from the DNA. The profile shows roughly 200,000 clones, about 85% of them singletons. The origin of this receptor is a woman older than 75 with acute or convalescent COVID-19. This rearrangement joins TRBV4-3 to TRBJ2-2; a possible D gene is TRBD1 (6 bases). Sequences were obtained from peripheral blood. CDR3 coding DNA: TGCGCCAGCAGTTCGCTACAGGGTAACACCGGGGAGCTGTTTTTT. It yields the protein CASSSLQGNTGELFF.